The rows below give T cell receptor beta chains drawn from one sample of a study of blood T cell repertoires in COVID-19. Method: immunoSEQ multiplex PCR; TCRdb's copy keeps in-frame clones and lacks some. The sample contains under 250,000 clones, around 84% of which appear only once. The source material was peripheral blood. Every receptor here comes from a man between 45 and 60 years old with COVID-19, enrolled during active disease. Each CDR3 is given with its conserved first and last residue. The D gene is left open where the match is weak. Only some rows state a clone size, as once, few, many or a class for expanded clones.

d_gene	j_gene	abundance	v_gene	CDR3nt	CDR3aa
NA	TRBJ1-1	NA	TRBV11-2	TGTGCCAGCAGCTCCCCCTCCTCCACTGAAGCTTTCTTT	CASSSPSSTEAFF
NA	TRBJ1-4	few	TRBV11-2	TGTGCCAGCAGCCAAACCAGGGGTTTGAGTGAAAAACTGTTTTTT	CASSQTRGLSEKLFF
TRBD1	TRBJ1-6	NA	TRBV28	TGTGCCAGCAGAAACCAAGACAGGGCCAATTCACCCCTCCACTTT	CASRNQDRANSPLHF
TRBD1	TRBJ1-4	few	TRBV19	TGTGCCAGCAGGGACAGGGGATTTGAGAGTGAAAAACTGTTTTTT	CASRDRGFESEKLFF
TRBD1	TRBJ1-4	NA	TRBV4-2	TGTGCCAGCAGCCAAGCAGGGGGCTTGGCTAATGAAAAACTGTTTTTT	CASSQAGGLANEKLFF
TRBD1	TRBJ2-2	once	TRBV5-4	TGTGCCAGCAGCCGGAGGGACAGGGGGCCTATCGGGGAGCTGTTTTTT	CASSRRDRGPIGELFF
NA	TRBJ2-1	NA	TRBV10-2	TGCGCCAGCAGTGGCGGACAAGGTGAGCAGTTCTTC	CASSGGQGEQFF
NA	TRBJ1-4	once	TRBV5-5	TGTGCCAGCAGCTTTCAGGGCGGGGATGAAAAACTGTTTTTT	CASSFQGGDEKLFF
NA	TRBJ2-5	NA	TRBV15	TGTGCCACCAGCAGAGATTTAGGGGGGGTCTTTGGGACCCAGTACTTC	CATSRDLGGVFGTQYF
TRBD1	TRBJ1-6	NA	TRBV14	TGTGCCAGCAGCCAATTGTCTTGGGGACAGGGCGATAATTCACCCCTCCACTTT	CASSQLSWGQGDNSPLHF
NA	TRBJ1-4	NA	TRBV5-1	TGCGCCAGCAGCTTGGCCGGAGCTAATGAAAAACTGTTTTTT	CASSLAGANEKLFF